These 17 T cell receptor beta chains were all obtained from the same sample, sequenced in a study of CD8 T cells in Susac syndrome. The authors reverse transcribed about 0.5 to 1 ug RNA with random hexamers. Via MiXCR, TCRdb re-called the immunoSEQ multiplex PCR reads, giving one row per CDR3 protein. The table lists hundreds of thousands of distinct CDR3 sequences, 75% to 90% of them singletons. Sequencing was carried out using CD8+ T cells from PBMCs. Receptors originate from a human donor with multiple sclerosis.

This sequence joins TRBV4-1 and TRBJ2-1, with TRBD2 matching 7 bases. The CDR3 sequence is 17 residues long. The germline gives CDR1 MGHRA, CDR2 YSYEKL. Losses at the gene ends were 0 bases for V and 1 base for J; bases not matched to a gene: 6. CDR3: CASSQELGRGSYNEQFF. The CDR3 DNA follows: TGCGCCAGCAGCCAAGAATTAGGGCGGGGGTCCTACAATGAGCAGTTCTTC.

The CDR3 nucleotides read TGTGCCACCCTACGGGGGACTGAAGCTTTCTTT. This gives the protein CATLRGTEAFF. V is TRBV6-5 and J is TRBJ1-1, with D tentatively TRBD1 (5 bases). V gave up 10 bases and J gave up 5 bases, with 11 bases separating them. CDR1 MNHEY and CDR2 SVGAGI come from the germline V gene. CDR3 size: 11 residues.

This sequence joins TRBV27 and TRBJ2-3, with 9 bases matching TRBD2. V trimming: 3 bases; J trimming: 3 bases; junction bases outside the gene matches: 7. The CDR3 sequence is 16 residues long. Germline loops: CDR1 MNHEY, CDR2 SMNVEV (reference sequence). CDR3 bases: TGTGCCAGCAGTTTCTCGGCGGGAGGGGGTACAGATACGCAGTATTTT. This translates into CASSFSAGGGTDTQYF.

V is TRBV10-3 and J is TRBJ1-6, with no clear D. Germline V lookup: CDR1 ENHRY, CDR2 SYGVKD. CDR3 length: 14 residues. V lost 4 bases and J 8 bases, leaving 12 bases between the germline ends. CDR3 sequence: CAISGLREDSPLHF. CDR3 DNA sequence: TGTGCCATCAGTGGTTTGAGGGAAGATTCACCCCTCCACTTT.

In this sample, this clonotype turned up a few times. J is TRBJ2-7 and V is TRBV6-1; maybe TRBD2 (6 bases). The CDR3 loop spans 13 amino acids. V shed 2 bases and J shed 4 bases, with 9 bases lying between them. Per the germline V gene, CDR1 is MNHNS and CDR2 is SASEGT. In DNA, the CDR3 is TGTGCCAGCAGTGAATTTGGGGGGTACGAGCAGTACTTC. Its translation is CASSEFGGYEQYF.

The chain is built from TRBV5-4 and TRBJ2-7; the match to TRBD2 covers 7 bases. This CDR3 comprises 15 residues. The J segment lost 0 bases and the V segment lost 5 bases, leaving 8 bases of the junction unmatched. CDR1 is SGHNT and CDR2 is YYREEE in the germline V gene (reference sequence). The CDR3 DNA follows: TGTGCCAGCAGATTATGGGGAGGGGTCTCCTACGAGCAGTACTTC. Translated: CASRLWGGVSYEQYF.

The rearrangement uses TRBV4-1 and TRBJ1-1; D gene unclear. Germline V lookup: CDR1 MGHRA, CDR2 YSYEKL. This CDR3 is 13 amino acids long. The V and J ends lost 1 base and 3 bases respectively, with 6 bases between them. CDR3 amino acids: CASSQVLDTEAFF. The CDR3, as DNA: TGCGCCAGCAGCCAAGTTTTAGACACTGAAGCTTTCTTT.

The chain links TRBV7-9 to TRBJ2-7, with D perhaps assigned TRBD1 or TRBD2 (6 bases each). The CDR3 is made up of 16 amino acids. CDR1 SEHNR and CDR2 FQNEAQ come from the germline V gene (reference sequence). V lost 5 bases, J lost 4 bases, and 21 bases lay in between. The CDR3 spells CASSPAWGALPYEQYF. Here the CDR3 DNA reads TGTGCCAGCAGCCCGGCGTGGGGGGCCCTCCCTTACGAGCAGTACTTC.

The chain employs TRBV4-1 and TRBJ2-1; a weak D match, TRBD2 (6 bases). CDR1 MGHRA and CDR2 YSYEKL come from the germline V gene. V lost 0 bases and J lost 8, with 11 bases in between. CDR3 length: 14 amino acids. CDR3 protein: CASSQDTGEDEQFF. In nucleotides, the CDR3 is TGCGCCAGCAGCCAAGATACGGGAGAGGATGAGCAGTTCTTC.

This chain links TRBV15 with TRBJ1-1; no reliable D call. CDR3 length: 13 amino acids. V was clipped by 4 bases and J by 1 base, with 7 bases between them. Germline lookup yields CDR1 LNHNV and CDR2 YYDKDF (reference sequence). Here the CDR3 reads CATSKAGNTEAFF. DNA of the CDR3: TGTGCCACCAGCAAGGCGGGGAACACTGAAGCTTTCTTT.

This clonotype was observed a single time. The J gene is TRBJ2-2, the V gene TRBV30; D may be TRBD2 (6 bases). The V end lost 7 bases, the J end lost 3 bases, and 21 bases lay between the germline ends. The germline V gene encodes CDR1 GTSNPN and CDR2 SVGIG (reference sequence). The CDR3 length is 16 residues. The CDR3 loop reads CAYEKDYRLDTGELFF. The CDR3 nucleotides are TGTGCCTATGAAAAGGACTATCGGCTAGACACCGGGGAGCTGTTTTTT.

This chain joins TRBV6-5 and TRBJ1-1, with a tentative D call TRBD1 (6 bases). The germline V gene has CDR1 MNHEY and CDR2 SVGAGI. This CDR3 contains 13 residues. Trimming left V 0 bases short and J 8 bases short, with 10 bases between. The CDR3 here is CASSYSTRGEAFF. CDR3 nucleotides: TGTGCCAGCAGTTACTCGACCAGGGGCGAAGCTTTCTTT.

The chain has TRBV5-6 and TRBJ2-7; D unresolved. The CDR3 has 14 amino acids. Germline assignment: CDR1 SGHDT and CDR2 YYEEEE. V was clipped by 1 base and J by 2 bases, with 10 bases between them. CDR3 nucleotide sequence: TGTGCCAGCAGCTTGAGTCGGAAAGCCTACGAGCAGTACTTC. Amino acids: CASSLSRKAYEQYF.

The rearrangement links TRBV2 to TRBJ2-1; either TRBD1 or TRBD2 may supply D (6 bases each). The V and J ends lost 11 bases and 3 bases respectively, with 14 bases between them. The CDR3 length is 13 residues. Per the germline V gene, CDR1 is SNHLY and CDR2 is FYNNEI. CDR3 nucleotides: TGTGCCGCGGGACACTGGCACTACAATGAGCAGTTCTTC. It yields the protein CAAGHWHYNEQFF. The variable domain in full, completed from reference TRBV2 and TRBJ2-1, reads EPEVTQTPSHQVTQMGQEVILRCVPISNHLYFYWYRQILGQKVEFLVSFYNNEISEKSEIFDDQFSVERPDGSNFTLKIRSTKLEDSAMYFCAAGHWHYNEQFFGPGTRLTVL.

The chain joins TRBV9 to TRBJ2-5; no clear D. V gave up 4 bases and J gave up 1 base, with 14 bases separating them. Germline V CDR1 and CDR2: SGDLS, YYNGEE. This CDR3 contains 15 residues. Here the CDR3 reads CASSQEWRLQETQYF. The CDR3, as DNA: TGTGCCAGCAGCCAAGAATGGCGTCTCCAAGAGACCCAGTACTTC.

V gene TRBV7-8 combines with J gene TRBJ2-4; 10 positions agree with TRBD1. Trimming removed 8 bases from V and 5 bases from J; junction bases left unmatched: 6. CDR3 size: 14 residues. Germline values: CDR1 SGHVS, CDR2 FQNEAQ. The DNA of the CDR3 is TGTGCCAGCCGCCCCGGGACAGGGGAAAACATTCAGTACTTC. This encodes CASRPGTGENIQYF.

This chain links TRBV20-1 with TRBJ1-6; 8 nucleotides align to TRBD1. CDR1 DFQATT and CDR2 SNEGSKA come from the germline V gene (reference sequence). With 4 bases clipped from V and 8 bases from J, the junction kept 13 bases outside the gene matches. The CDR3 length is 16 residues. The DNA of the CDR3 is TGCAGTGCTAAGGACAGGGTCCGTCTTCTTGATTCACCCCTCCACTTT. Amino acid sequence: CSAKDRVRLLDSPLHF.